This T cell receptor (beta chain) was observed in a study of low-dose radiotherapy and immunotherapy resistance in tumors. Overall study context: Cohort 2, a group dosed every two weeks at 1 Gy per fraction, received 13 Gy in total over 26 weeks. Intravenous administration to patients comprised nivolumab at 240 mg every two weeks and ipilimumab at 1 mg/kg every six weeks. Aspirin 300 mg was given orally each day for four cycles from cycle 1 day 1.

This clonotype was observed many times. Time point in this sample: before trial treatment. Donors were dosed with nivolumab and ipilimumab; they also received aspirin, low-dose cyclophosphamide and low-dose radiotherapy. Both TCRalpha and TCRbeta chains were reverse transcribed with V-gene-specific primers. The TCRs were subjected to amplification over roughly 18 PCR cycles employing a constant-region primer in conjunction with a V-primer adapter. Via MiXCR, TCRdb re-called the reads, giving one row per CDR3 protein. The sample yields nearly 95,000 distinct CDR3 sequences, under 9.5% seen once. The material was PBMCs, obtained before treatment. The receptor was derived from a male donor with prostate cancer.

The CDR3 bases are TGTGCCAGCAGTTGGGGAACAGCCGCTGAAGCTTTCTTT. Translation gives CASSWGTAAEAFF. V gene TRBV12-3 or TRBV12-4 combines with J gene TRBJ1-1; D is uncertain. This CDR3 contains 13 residues. Trimming removed 4 bases from V and 6 bases from J, with 12 bases in between.